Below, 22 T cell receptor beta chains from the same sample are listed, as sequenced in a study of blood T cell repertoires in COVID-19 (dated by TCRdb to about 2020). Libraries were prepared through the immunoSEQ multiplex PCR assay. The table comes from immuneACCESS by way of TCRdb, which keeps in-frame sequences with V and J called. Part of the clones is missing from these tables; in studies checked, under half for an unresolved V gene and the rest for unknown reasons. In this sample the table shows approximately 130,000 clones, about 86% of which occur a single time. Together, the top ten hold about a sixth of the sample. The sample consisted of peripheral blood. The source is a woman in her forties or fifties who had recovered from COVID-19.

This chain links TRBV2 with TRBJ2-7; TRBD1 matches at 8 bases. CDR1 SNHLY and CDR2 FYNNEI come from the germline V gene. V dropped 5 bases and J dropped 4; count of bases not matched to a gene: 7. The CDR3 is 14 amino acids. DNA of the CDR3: TGTGCCAGCAGTACCCAGGGGGCGGGGTACGAGCAGTACTTC. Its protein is CASSTQGAGYEQYF.

The CDR3, as DNA: TGTGCCAGCAGCGCGAACAGGATTTCCTACGAGCAGTACTTC. Amino acid sequence: CASSANRISYEQYF. This chain connects TRBV13 to TRBJ2-7; tentative D call: TRBD1 (5 bases). The V gene lost 5 bases and the J gene lost 1 base, with 12 bases spanning the gap. CDR1 is PRHDT and CDR2 is FYEKMQ in the germline V gene (reference sequence). CDR3 length equals 14 residues.

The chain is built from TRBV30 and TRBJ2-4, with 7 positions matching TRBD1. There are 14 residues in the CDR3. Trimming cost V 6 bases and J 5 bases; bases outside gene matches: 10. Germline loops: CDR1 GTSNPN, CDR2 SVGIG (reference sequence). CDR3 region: CACDSRTGQNIQYF. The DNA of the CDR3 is TGTGCCTGTGACTCCCGGACAGGACAAAACATTCAGTACTTC.

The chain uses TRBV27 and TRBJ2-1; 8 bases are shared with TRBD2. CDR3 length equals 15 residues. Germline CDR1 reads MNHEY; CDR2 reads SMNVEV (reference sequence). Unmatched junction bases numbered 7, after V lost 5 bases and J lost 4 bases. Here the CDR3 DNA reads TGTGCCAGCAGTCCGCGACTAGCGTCGTACAATGAGCAGTTCTTC. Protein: CASSPRLASYNEQFF.

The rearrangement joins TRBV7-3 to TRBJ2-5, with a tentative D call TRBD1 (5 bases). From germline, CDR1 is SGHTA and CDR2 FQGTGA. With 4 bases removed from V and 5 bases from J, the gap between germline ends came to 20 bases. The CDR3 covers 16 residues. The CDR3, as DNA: TGTGCCAGCAGCTCCGGTTGGGGTGCCTCAGGGGAGACCCAGTACTTC. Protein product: CASSSGWGASGETQYF.

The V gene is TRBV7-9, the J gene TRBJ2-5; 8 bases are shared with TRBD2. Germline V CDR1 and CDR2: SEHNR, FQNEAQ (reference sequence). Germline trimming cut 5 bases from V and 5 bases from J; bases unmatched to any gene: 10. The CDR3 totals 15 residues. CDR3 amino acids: CASSRGTRGGETQYF. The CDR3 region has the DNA TGTGCCAGCAGCCGCGGGACTAGGGGAGGGGAGACCCAGTACTTC.

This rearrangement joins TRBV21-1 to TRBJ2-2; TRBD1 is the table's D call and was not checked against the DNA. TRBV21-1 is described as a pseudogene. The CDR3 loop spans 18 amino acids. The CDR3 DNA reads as TGTGCCAGCAGCAAAGGAGGGGCAGGGGACATGAACACCGGGGAGCTGTTTTTT. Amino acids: CASSKGGAGDMNTGELFF.

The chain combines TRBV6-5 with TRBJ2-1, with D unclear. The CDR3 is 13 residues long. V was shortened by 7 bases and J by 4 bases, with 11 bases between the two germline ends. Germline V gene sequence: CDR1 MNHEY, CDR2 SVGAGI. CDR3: CASNGQLYNEQFF. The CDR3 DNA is TGTGCCAGCAATGGGCAGCTTTACAATGAGCAGTTCTTC.

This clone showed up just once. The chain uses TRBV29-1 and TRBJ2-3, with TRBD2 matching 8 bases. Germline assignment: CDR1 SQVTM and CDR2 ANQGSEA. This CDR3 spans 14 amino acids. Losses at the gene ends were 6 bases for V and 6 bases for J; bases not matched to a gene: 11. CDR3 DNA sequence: TGCAGCGTCGGCCGCGGGGGGACCTCGGATACGCAGTATTTT. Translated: CSVGRGGTSDTQYF.

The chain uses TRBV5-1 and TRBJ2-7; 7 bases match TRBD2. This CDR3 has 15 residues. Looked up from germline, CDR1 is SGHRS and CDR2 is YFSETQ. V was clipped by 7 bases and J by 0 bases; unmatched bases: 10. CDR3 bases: TGCGCCAGCCAAACGGGGGGAACCTCCTCCTACGAGCAGTACTTC. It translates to CASQTGGTSSYEQYF. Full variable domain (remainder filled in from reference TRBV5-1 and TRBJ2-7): KAGVTQTPRYLIKTRGQQVTLSCSPISGHRSVSWYQQTPGQGLQFLFEYFSETQRNKGNFPGRFSGRQFSNSRSEMNVSTLELGDSALYLCASQTGGTSSYEQYFGPGTRLTVT.

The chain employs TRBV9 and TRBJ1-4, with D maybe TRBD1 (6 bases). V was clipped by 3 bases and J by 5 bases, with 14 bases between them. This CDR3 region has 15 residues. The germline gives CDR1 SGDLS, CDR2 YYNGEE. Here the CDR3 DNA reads TGTGCCAGCAGCGAGGACAGTGGGTTGAATGAAAAACTGTTTTTT. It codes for CASSEDSGLNEKLFF.

The CDR3 DNA sequence: TGCAGCACCGACGGGTTTTCAGATACGCAGTATTTT. Residues: CSTDGFSDTQYF. V is TRBV29-1 and J is TRBJ2-3; no clear D. Germline V gene lookup returns CDR1 SQVTM and CDR2 ANQGSEA. The CDR3 is made up of 12 amino acids. V dropped 8 bases and J dropped 4 bases, with 13 bases sitting between them.

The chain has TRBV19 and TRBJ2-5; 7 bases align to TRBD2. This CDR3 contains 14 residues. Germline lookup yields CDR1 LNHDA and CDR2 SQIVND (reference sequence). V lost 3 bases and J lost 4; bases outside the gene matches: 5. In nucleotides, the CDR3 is TGTGCCAGTAGTATGGGAGGGGCCGGAGAGACCCAGTACTTC. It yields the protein CASSMGGAGETQYF.

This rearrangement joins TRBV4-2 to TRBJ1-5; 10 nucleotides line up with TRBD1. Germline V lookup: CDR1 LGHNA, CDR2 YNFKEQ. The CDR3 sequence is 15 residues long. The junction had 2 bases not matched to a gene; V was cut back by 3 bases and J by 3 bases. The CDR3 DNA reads TGTGCCAGCAGCCAGGACAGGGGGTACAATCAGCCCCAGCATTTT. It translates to CASSQDRGYNQPQHF.

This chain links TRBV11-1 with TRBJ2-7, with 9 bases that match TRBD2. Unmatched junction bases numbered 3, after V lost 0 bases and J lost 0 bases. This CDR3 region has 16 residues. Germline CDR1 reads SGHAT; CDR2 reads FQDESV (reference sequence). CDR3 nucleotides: TGTGCCAGCAGCTTAGCTTCTAGCGGGACCTCCTACGAGCAGTACTTC. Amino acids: CASSLASSGTSYEQYF.

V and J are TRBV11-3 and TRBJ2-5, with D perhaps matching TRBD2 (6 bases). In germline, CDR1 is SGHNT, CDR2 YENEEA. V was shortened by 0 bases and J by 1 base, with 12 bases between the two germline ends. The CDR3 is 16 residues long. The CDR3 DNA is TGTGCCAGCAGCTTAGAAAGTGGCGGGATCCAAGAGACCCAGTACTTC. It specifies CASSLESGGIQETQYF.

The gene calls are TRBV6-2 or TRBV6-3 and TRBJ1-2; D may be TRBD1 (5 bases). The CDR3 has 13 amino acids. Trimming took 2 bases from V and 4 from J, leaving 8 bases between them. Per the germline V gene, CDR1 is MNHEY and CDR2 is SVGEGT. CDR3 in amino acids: CASSYGATYGYTF. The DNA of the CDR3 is TGTGCCAGCAGTTACGGGGCGACCTATGGCTACACCTTC.

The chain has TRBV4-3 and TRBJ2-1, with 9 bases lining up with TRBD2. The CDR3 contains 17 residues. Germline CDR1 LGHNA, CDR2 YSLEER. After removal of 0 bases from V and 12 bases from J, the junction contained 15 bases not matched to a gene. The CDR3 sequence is CASSQDGGLAGPPAQFF. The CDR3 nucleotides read TGCGCCAGCAGCCAAGACGGGGGCCTAGCGGGACCCCCTGCGCAGTTCTTC.

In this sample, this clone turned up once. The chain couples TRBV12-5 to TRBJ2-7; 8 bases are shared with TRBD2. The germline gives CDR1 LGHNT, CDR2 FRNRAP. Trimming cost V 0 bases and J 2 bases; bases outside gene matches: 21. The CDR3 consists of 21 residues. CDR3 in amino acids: CASGLVLRWGSGIHPPYEQYF. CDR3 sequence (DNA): TGTGCTAGTGGTTTGGTACTGAGGTGGGGTAGCGGGATCCACCCCCCCTACGAGCAGTACTTC.

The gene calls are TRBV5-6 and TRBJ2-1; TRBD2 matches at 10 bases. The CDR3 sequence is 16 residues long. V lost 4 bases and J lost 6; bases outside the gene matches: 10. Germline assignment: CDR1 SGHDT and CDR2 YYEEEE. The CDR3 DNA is TGTGCCAGCAGCCGTGCGGGACTAGCGATCGGCAATGAGCAGTTCTTC. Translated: CASSRAGLAIGNEQFF.

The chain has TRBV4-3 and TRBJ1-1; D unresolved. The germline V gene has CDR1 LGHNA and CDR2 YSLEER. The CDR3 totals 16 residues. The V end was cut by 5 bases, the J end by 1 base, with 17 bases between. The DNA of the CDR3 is TGCGCCAGCAGCTTTAGAGCGGGCACCCCGAACACTGAAGCTTTCTTT. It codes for CASSFRAGTPNTEAFF.

The CDR3 region is CASSLERFRSSYNEQFF. CDR3 DNA: TGTGCCAGCAGCTTAGAGCGCTTCCGATCATCCTACAATGAGCAGTTCTTC. This chain links TRBV7-8 with TRBJ2-1; D unclear. Trimming removed 1 base at V and 1 base at J, with 14 bases between. There are 17 residues in the CDR3. Germline V CDR1 and CDR2: SGHVS, FQNEAQ.